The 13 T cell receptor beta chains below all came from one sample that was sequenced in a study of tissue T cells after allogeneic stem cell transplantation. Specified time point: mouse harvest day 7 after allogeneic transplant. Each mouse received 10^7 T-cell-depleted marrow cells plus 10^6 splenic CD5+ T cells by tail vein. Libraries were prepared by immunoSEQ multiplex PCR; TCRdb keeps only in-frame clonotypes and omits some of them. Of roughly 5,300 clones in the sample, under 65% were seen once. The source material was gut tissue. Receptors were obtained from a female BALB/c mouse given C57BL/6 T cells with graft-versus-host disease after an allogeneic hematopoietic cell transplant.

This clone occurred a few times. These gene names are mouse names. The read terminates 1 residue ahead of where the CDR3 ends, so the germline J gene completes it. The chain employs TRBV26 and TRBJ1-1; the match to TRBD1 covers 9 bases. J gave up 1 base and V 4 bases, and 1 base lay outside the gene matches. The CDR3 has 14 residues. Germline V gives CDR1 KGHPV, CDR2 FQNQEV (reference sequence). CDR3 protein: CASSRQGVNTEVFF. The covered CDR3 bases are TGTGCCAGCAGTCGACAGGGGGTAAACACAGAAGTCTTC.

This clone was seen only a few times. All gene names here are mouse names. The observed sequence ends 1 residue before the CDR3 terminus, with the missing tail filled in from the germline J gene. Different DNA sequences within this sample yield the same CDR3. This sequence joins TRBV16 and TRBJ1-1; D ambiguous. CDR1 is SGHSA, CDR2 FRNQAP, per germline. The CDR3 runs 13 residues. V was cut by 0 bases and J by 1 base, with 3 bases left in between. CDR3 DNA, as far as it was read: TGTGCAAGCAGCTTAGAGGGGAACACAGAAGTCTTC. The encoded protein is CASSLEGNTEVF. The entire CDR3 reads CASSLEGNTEVFF.

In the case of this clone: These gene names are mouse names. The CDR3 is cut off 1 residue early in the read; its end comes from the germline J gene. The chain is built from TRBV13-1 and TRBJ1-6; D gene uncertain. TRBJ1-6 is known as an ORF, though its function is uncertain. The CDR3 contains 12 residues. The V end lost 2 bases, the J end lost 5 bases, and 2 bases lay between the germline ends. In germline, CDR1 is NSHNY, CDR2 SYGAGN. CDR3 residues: CASSENNSPLYF. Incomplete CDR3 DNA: TGTGCCAGCAGTGAGAATAATTCGCCCCTCTAC.

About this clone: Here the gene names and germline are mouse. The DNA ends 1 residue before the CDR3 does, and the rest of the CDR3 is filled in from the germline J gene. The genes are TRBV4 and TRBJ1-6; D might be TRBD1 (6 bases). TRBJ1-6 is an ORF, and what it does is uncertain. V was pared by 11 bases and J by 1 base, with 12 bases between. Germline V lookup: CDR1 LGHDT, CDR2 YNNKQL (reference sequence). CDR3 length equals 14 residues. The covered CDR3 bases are TGTGCCCCGCGGGACAACTCCTATAATTCGCCCCTCTAC. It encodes CAPRDNSYNSPLY. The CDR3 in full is CAPRDNSYNSPLYF.

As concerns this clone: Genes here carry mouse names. The CDR3 DNA, read in part, is TGTGCCAGGGACAGGGAGGGCTCCGACTACACC. Translated: CARDREGSDYT. Given in full, the CDR3 is CARDREGSDYTF. The chain recombines TRBV19 with TRBJ1-2, with 8 bases matching TRBD1. Sequencing ends 1 residue short of the CDR3 end; the germline J gene provides the rest. The CDR3 is made up of 12 amino acids. The germline V gene has CDR1 FNHDT and CDR2 SITEND (reference sequence). V lost 8 bases, J lost 4 bases, and 4 bases stayed unmatched.

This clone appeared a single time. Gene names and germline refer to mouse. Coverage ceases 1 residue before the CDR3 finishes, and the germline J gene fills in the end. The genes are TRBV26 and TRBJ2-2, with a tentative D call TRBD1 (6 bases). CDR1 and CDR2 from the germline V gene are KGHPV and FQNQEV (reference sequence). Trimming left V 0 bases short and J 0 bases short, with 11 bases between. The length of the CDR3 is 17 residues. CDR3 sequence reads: CASSLSIGTTNTGQLYF. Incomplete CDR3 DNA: TGTGCCAGCAGTCTGTCGATCGGGACAACAAACACCGGGCAGCTCTAC.

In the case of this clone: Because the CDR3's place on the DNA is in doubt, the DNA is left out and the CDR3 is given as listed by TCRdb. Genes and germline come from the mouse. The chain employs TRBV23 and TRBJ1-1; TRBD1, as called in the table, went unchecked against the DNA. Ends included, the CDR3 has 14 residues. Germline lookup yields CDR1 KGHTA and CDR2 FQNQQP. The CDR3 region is CSSSFGQGNTEVFF.

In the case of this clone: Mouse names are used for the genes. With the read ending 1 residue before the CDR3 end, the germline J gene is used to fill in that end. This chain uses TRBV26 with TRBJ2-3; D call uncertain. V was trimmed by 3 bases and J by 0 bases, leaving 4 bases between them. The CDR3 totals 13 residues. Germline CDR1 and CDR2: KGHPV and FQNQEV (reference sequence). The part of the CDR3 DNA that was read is TGTGCCAGCAGTCTCCACAGTGCAGAAACGCTGTAT. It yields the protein CASSLHSAETLY. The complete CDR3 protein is CASSLHSAETLYF.

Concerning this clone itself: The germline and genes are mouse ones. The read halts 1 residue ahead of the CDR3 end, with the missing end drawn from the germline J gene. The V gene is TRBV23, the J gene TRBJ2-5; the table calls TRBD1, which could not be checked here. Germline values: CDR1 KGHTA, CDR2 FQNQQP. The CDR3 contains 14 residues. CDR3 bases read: TGCTCCAGCAGCTACAGGGTTAACCAAGACACCCAGTAC. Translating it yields CSSSYRVNQDTQY. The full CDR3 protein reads CSSSYRVNQDTQYF. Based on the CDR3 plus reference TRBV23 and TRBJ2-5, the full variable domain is DAAVTQKPRYLIKMKGQEAEMKCIPEKGHTAVFWYQQKQSKELKFLIYFQNQQPLDQIDMVKERFSAVCPSSSLCSLGIRTCEAEDSALYLCSSSYRVNQDTQYFGPGTRLLVL.

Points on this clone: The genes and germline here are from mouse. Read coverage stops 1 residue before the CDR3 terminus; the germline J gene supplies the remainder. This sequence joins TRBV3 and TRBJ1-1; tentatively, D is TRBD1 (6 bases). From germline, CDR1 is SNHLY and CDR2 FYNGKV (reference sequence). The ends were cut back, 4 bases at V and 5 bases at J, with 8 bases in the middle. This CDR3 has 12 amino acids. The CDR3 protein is CASSWDKTEVFF. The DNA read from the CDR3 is TGTGCCAGCAGCTGGGACAAGACAGAAGTCTTC. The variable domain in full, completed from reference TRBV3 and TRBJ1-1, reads GPKVLQIPSHQIIDMGQMVTLNCDPVSNHLYFYWYKQILGQQMEFLVNFYNGKVMEKSKLFKDQFSVERPDGSYFTLKIQPTALEDSAVYFCASSWDKTEVFFGKGTRLTVV.

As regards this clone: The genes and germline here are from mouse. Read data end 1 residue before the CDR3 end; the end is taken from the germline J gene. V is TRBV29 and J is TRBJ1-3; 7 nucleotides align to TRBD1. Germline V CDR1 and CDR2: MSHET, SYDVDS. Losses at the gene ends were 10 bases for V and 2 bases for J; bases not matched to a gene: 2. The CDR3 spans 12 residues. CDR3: CATGTAGNTLYF. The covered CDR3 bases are TGTGCTACAGGGACAGCTGGAAATACGCTCTAT.

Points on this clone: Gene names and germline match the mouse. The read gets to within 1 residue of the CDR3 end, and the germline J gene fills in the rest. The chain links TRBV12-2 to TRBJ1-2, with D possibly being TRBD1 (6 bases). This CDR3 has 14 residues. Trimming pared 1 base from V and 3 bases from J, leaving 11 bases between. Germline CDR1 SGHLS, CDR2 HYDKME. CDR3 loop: CASSLGRGDSDYTF. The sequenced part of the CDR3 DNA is TGTGCCAGCTCTCTGGGCAGGGGAGACTCCGACTACACC.

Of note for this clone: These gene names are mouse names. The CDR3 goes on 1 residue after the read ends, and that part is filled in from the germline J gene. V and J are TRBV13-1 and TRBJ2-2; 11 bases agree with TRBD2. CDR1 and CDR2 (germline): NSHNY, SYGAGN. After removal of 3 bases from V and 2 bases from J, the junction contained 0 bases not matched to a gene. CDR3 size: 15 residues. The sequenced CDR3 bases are TGTGCCAGCAGTGGGGACTGGGGGAACACCGGGCAGCTCTAC. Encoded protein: CASSGDWGNTGQLY. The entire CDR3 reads CASSGDWGNTGQLYF.